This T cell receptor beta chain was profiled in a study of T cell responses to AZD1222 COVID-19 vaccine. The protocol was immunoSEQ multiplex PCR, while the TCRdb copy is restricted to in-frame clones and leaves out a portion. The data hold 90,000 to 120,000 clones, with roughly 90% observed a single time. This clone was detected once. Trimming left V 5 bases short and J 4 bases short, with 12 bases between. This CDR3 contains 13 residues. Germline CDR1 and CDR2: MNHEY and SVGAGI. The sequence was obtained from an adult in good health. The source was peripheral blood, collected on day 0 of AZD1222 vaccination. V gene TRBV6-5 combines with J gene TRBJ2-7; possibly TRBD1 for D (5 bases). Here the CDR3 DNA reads TGTGCCAGCAGTCTGACAGTACGGTACGAGCAGTACTTC. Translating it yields CASSLTVRYEQYF.